One and the same sample provided the 9 T cell receptor beta chains below, sequenced in a study of blood T cell repertoires in COVID-19. Generated by immunoSEQ multiplex PCR, the TCRdb table keeps only in-frame clones and is missing some. The sample contains roughly 30,000 clones, 88% of which appear only once. Sequenced material: peripheral blood. The source is a man in his sixties with COVID-19, enrolled during active disease.

The V gene is TRBV3-1 (or the pseudogene TRBV3-2), the J gene TRBJ2-7; tentatively, D is TRBD1 (5 bases). Germline values: CDR1 LGHDT, CDR2 YNNKEL (reference sequence). V was pared by 5 bases and J by 4 bases, with 12 bases between. The CDR3 consists of 13 residues. CDR3 residues: CASSSRGQYEQYF. The CDR3, as DNA: TGTGCCAGCAGCTCAAGGGGTCAGTACGAGCAGTACTTC.

A few counts support this clone. This sequence joins TRBV23-1 and TRBJ1-5; D is perhaps TRBD1 (6 bases). TRBV23-1 is flagged as an ORF with uncertain function. There are 15 residues in the CDR3. Trimming pared 7 bases from V and 4 bases from J, leaving 17 bases between. CDR3 amino acids: CASKPSGGANQPQHF. The DNA of the CDR3 is TGCGCCAGCAAACCATCCGGGGGGGCTAATCAGCCCCAGCATTTT.

This chain uses TRBV5-1 with TRBJ2-3; no reliable D call. This CDR3 is built from 13 residues. The ends were cut back, 6 bases at V and 2 bases at J, with 10 bases in the middle. Germline loops: CDR1 SGHRS, CDR2 YFSETQ. The CDR3 sequence: CASNLLPTDTQYF. The CDR3 DNA reads TGCGCCAGCAACTTACTTCCCACAGATACGCAGTATTTT.

This chain uses TRBV4-2 with TRBJ2-7; weak D call: TRBD1 (5 bases). Germline CDR1 reads LGHNA; CDR2 reads YNFKEQ. CDR3 length: 14 amino acids. Trimming pared 0 bases from V and 3 bases from J, leaving 9 bases between. The CDR3 nucleotides read TGTGCCAGCAGCCAAGATTTTCAGGGCTACGAGCAGTACTTC. Amino acids: CASSQDFQGYEQYF.

The V and J genes are TRBV5-4 and TRBJ2-7; 9 bases are shared with TRBD2. After removal of 4 bases from V and 3 bases from J, the junction contained 8 bases not matched to a gene. The CDR3 is 15 residues long. Germline V gene sequence: CDR1 SGHNT, CDR2 YYREEE (reference sequence). In DNA, the CDR3 is TGTGCCAGCAGCCCGGGCTGGACTAGCGACTACGAGCAGTACTTC. Translating gives CASSPGWTSDYEQYF.

This clone occurred a few times. J is TRBJ1-5 and V is TRBV4-1; 8 nucleotides match TRBD1. Germline trimming cut 0 bases from V and 0 bases from J; bases unmatched to any gene: 4. CDR3 length equals 17 residues. Germline V lookup: CDR1 MGHRA, CDR2 YSYEKL. DNA for the CDR3: TGCGCCAGCAGCCAAGAGGGGACAGGCTATAGCAATCAGCCCCAGCATTTT. Its protein is CASSQEGTGYSNQPQHF.

The chain carries TRBV7-9 and TRBJ2-5; no clear D gene. The CDR3 is made up of 13 amino acids. Germline loops: CDR1 SEHNR, CDR2 FQNEAQ (reference sequence). The V end lost 1 base, the J end lost 2 bases, and 5 bases lay between the germline ends. The CDR3 DNA is TGTGCCAGCAGCTTAGTCCCTCAAGAGACCCAGTACTTC. Translating gives CASSLVPQETQYF.

This clone was counted a few times. This chain connects TRBV27 to TRBJ2-7; no definite D call. V lost 4 bases and J 6 bases, leaving 16 bases between the germline ends. CDR1 MNHEY and CDR2 SMNVEV come from the germline V gene (reference sequence). The CDR3 is 14 amino acids. The CDR3 DNA follows: TGTGCCAGCAGTTCCGCCCTTTTTTCCAGCGAGCAGTACTTC. This codes for CASSSALFSSEQYF.

The V call is TRBV28, the J call TRBJ1-1, with D tentatively TRBD1 (6 bases). There are 14 residues in the CDR3. Germline V lookup: CDR1 MDHEN, CDR2 SYDVKM. V lost 7 bases, J lost 2 bases, and 14 bases lay in between. The CDR3: CASNMGGPNTEAFF. CDR3 nucleotides: TGTGCCAGCAACATGGGGGGGCCCAACACTGAAGCTTTCTTT.